The clone carrying this T cell receptor (beta chain) was seen only a few times. CDR1 LNHDA and CDR2 SQIVND come from the germline V gene (reference sequence). Losses at the gene ends were 2 bases for V and 5 bases for J; bases not matched to a gene: 4. The CDR3 is made up of 14 amino acids. The data derive from a study of blood T cell repertoires in COVID-19. As for the study in general: The origin of the acute and convalescent COVID-19 samples was the United States, Italy and Spain.

Clones were read by immunoSEQ multiplex PCR, and TCRdb kept only the in-frame ones, dropping some. This sample yields a few hundred thousand clones, of which 84% are seen a single time; roughly 3.1% belongs to the top ten. In terms of age and location, participants ranged from roughly 18 to 100 years and lived in about 25 US areas. Researchers sorted participants into cohorts using their self-reported clinical history. The TCR sequence derives from a man in his fifties who had recovered from COVID-19. The rearrangement links TRBV19 to TRBJ1-2; 8 nucleotides match TRBD1. Sequenced input: PBMCs or T cells enriched from blood (not recorded which). CDR3 sequence: CASSISQGEYGYTF. CDR3 coding DNA: TGTGCCAGTAGTATATCACAGGGGGAATATGGCTACACCTTC. Complete variable domain (other parts from reference TRBV19 and TRBJ1-2): DGGITQSPKYLFRKEGQNVTLSCEQNLNHDAMYWYRQDPGQGLRLIYYSQIVNDFQKGDIAEGYSVSREKKESFPLTVTSAQKNPTAFYLCASSISQGEYGYTFGSGTRLTVV.